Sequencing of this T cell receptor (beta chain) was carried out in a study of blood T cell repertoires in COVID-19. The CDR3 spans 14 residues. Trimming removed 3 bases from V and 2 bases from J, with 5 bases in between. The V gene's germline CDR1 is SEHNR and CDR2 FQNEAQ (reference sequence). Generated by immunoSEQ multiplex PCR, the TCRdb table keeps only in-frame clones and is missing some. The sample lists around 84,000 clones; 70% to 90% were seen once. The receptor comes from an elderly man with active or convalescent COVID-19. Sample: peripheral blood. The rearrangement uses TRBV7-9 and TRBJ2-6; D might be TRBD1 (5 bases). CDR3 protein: CASSFRAGANVLTF. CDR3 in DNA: TGTGCCAGCAGCTTCAGGGCTGGGGCCAACGTCCTGACTTTC.